This T cell receptor (beta chain) was documented in a study of blood T cell repertoires in COVID-19. Study overall: Collection of acute and convalescent COVID-19 samples took place in the United States, Italy and Spain.

Authors' analysis steps: Amplified reference gene primers provided the basis for estimating nucleated cell counts. The assay was immunoSEQ multiplex PCR, and TCRdb's table has in-frame clones only and misses some. That table is the source of V, J and clone size, and D and trimming were worked out from the DNA. The sample holds around 85,000 clones, 90% seen once. Germline V gene lookup returns CDR1 SGHRS and CDR2 YFSETQ. The CDR3 length is 14 residues. Trimming removed 4 bases at V and 5 bases at J, with 15 bases between. The sequenced material came from peripheral blood. The chain uses TRBV5-1 and TRBJ2-5, with D maybe TRBD2 (6 bases). This receptor was taken from a woman older than 75 with active or convalescent COVID-19. Here the CDR3 reads CASSEGTAGETQYF. CDR3 DNA sequence: TGCGCCAGCAGCGAGGGGACTGCCGGTGAGACCCAGTACTTC.